The 25 T cell receptor beta chains reported below all come from one sample, sequenced in a study of prognosis after radiotherapy for stage I lung cancer. With two-round multiplex PCR, TCR beta CDR3 sequences were amplified from genomic DNA. First-round PCR amplification was performed with primers specific to each TRBV and TRBJ gene. TCRdb itself ran the multiplex PCR reads through MiXCR, one entry per CDR3 protein. The sample lists over 45,000 distinct CDR3 sequences, around 27% occurring once. Sample: PBMCs, taken before or after stereotactic body radiation therapy (not recorded which). The receptors were gathered from a donor aged 50 or older with non-small cell lung cancer.

On this clonotype: This may stem from a read error, because a much larger clone lies one nucleotide away. This chain uses TRBV5-6 with TRBJ2-2; the D gene is possibly TRBD1 (6 bases). The germline CDR1 and CDR2 sequences are SGHDT and YYEEEE. Trimming took 9 bases from V and 6 from J, leaving 18 bases between them. The CDR3 extends over 14 amino acids. CDR3 residues: CAIRSTGSAGELFF. The CDR3 nucleotides read TGTGCCATCAGAAGTACAGGGTCGGCCGGGGAGCTGTTTTTT.

Ten or more counts support this clonotype. V is TRBV30 and J is TRBJ2-7; perhaps TRBD1 as D (6 bases). The CDR3 has 14 residues. Germline lookup yields CDR1 GTSNPN and CDR2 SVGIG (reference sequence). V was trimmed by 2 bases and J by 3 bases, leaving 14 bases between them. The CDR3 region has the DNA TGTGCCTGGAGTTATACGCAGGGGTACTACGAGCAGTACTTC. The encoded protein is CAWSYTQGYYEQYF.

In this sample, this clonotype turned up many times. The chain carries TRBV6-1 and TRBJ2-7, with 9 bases matching TRBD1. The junction had 1 base not matched to a gene; V was cut back by 6 bases and J by 1 base. The CDR3 spans 13 residues. CDR1 MNHNS and CDR2 SASEGT come from the germline V gene. CDR3 in DNA: TGTGCCAGCAGGGGACAGGGATCCTACGAGCAGTACTTC. It translates to CASRGQGSYEQYF.

Concerning this clonotype itself: One base separates it from a far larger clone, so it is likely a read error. The chain combines TRBV6-4 with TRBJ2-3, with 9 bases identical to TRBD2. The J segment lost 6 bases and the V segment lost 6 bases, leaving 13 bases of the junction unmatched. The CDR3 loop spans 16 amino acids. Germline CDR1 reads MRHNA; CDR2 reads SNTAGT. Here the CDR3 reads CASRTVGGGALDTQYF. The CDR3 bases are TGTGCCAGCAGGACCGTGGGCGGGGGGGCGTTGGATACGCAGTATTTT.

Ten or more counts support this clonotype. The gene calls are TRBV12-3 or TRBV12-4 and TRBJ2-6; the D gene is possibly TRBD2 (6 bases). CDR3 length: 15 residues. V lost 5 bases to trimming and J lost 3 bases, with 11 bases between them. CDR3 sequence (DNA): TGTGCCAGCAGTCCACGGGACTTTGGGGCCAACGTCCTGACTTTC. The encoded protein is CASSPRDFGANVLTF.

This clonotype was observed at least ten times. This chain connects TRBV6-2 or TRBV6-3 to TRBJ2-3, with 8 bases aligning to TRBD1. CDR3 length: 14 amino acids. Germline V gives CDR1 MNHEY, CDR2 SVGEGT. J gave up 3 bases and V 7 bases, and 6 bases lay outside the gene matches. The CDR3: CASTLDRGTDTQYF. The CDR3 coding sequence is TGTGCCAGCACCCTCGACAGGGGAACAGATACGCAGTATTTT.

This clonotype was counted at least ten times. The CDR3 loop reads CASSSRQGASRTDTQYF. For the CDR3, the DNA is TGTGCCAGCAGTTCCCGACAGGGGGCGAGTAGGACAGATACGCAGTATTTT. This chain uses TRBV27 with TRBJ2-3; 10 positions agree with TRBD1. J was trimmed by 3 bases and V by 4 bases; bases with no gene match: 10. This CDR3 comprises 17 residues. CDR1 and CDR2 (germline): MNHEY, SMNVEV (reference sequence).

In this sample, this clonotype turned up many times. The chain employs TRBV6-1 and TRBJ2-7, with unresolved D. Per germline, CDR1 MNHNS and CDR2 SASEGT. Deletions cut 5 bases from V and 6 bases from J, with 8 bases between. The CDR3 spans 11 residues. CDR3: CASSMSLEQYF. The DNA for the CDR3 is TGTGCCAGCAGTATGAGTCTCGAGCAGTACTTC.

There are many counts of this clonotype. V is TRBV9 and J is TRBJ1-4, with D unclear. Trimming took off 0 bases at V and 8 bases at J, with 11 bases between the two ends. The V gene's germline CDR1 is SGDLS and CDR2 YYNGEE. The CDR3 is made up of 14 amino acids. CDR3 in amino acids: CASSVDLSKEKLFF. CDR3 coding DNA: TGTGCCAGCAGCGTAGACCTGTCGAAGGAAAAACTGTTTTTT.

As for this clonotype: Just one base apart from a much larger clone, this may be a read error. The chain uses TRBV19 and TRBJ1-1; D is undetermined. The CDR3 extends over 18 amino acids. V gave up 8 bases and J gave up 1 base, with 26 bases separating them. Looked up from germline, CDR1 is LNHDA and CDR2 is SQIVND (reference sequence). The CDR3 here is CASGFPGSAGLSNTEAFF. In nucleotides, the CDR3 is TGTGCCAGTGGTTTCCCCGGGAGCGCAGGACTGTCGAACACTGAAGCTTTCTTT.

This clonotype showed up many times. The chain carries TRBV4-1 and TRBJ2-7; no reliable D call. Trimming cost V 0 bases and J 2 bases, with 8 bases left between them. This CDR3 is 14 amino acids long. Germline CDR1 reads MGHRA; CDR2 reads YSYEKL. The CDR3 loop reads CASSQEKGPYEQYF. DNA for the CDR3: TGCGCCAGCAGCCAAGAAAAAGGGCCCTACGAGCAGTACTTC.

This clonotype came up many times. The CDR3 reads CASSLRRDGYTF. The CDR3 coding sequence is TGTGCCAGCAGTTTACGGAGAGATGGCTACACCTTC. The rearrangement links TRBV28 to TRBJ1-2; no clear D gene. V was shortened by 2 bases and J by 6 bases, with 7 bases between the two germline ends. The CDR3 is made up of 12 amino acids. Looked up from germline, CDR1 is MDHEN and CDR2 is SYDVKM.

On this clonotype itself: Sequence at one end of the junction differs from germline and may be a read error. This CDR3 reads CASSALGTGIPGTDTQYF. The CDR3 nucleotides are TGCGCCAGCAGCGCCCTAGGGACGGGTATTCCGGGCACAGATACGCAGTATTTT. The genes are TRBV3-1 and TRBJ2-3; D tentatively reads TRBD1 or TRBD2 (5 bases each). The CDR3 runs 18 residues. Looked up from germline, CDR1 is LGHDT and CDR2 is YNNKEL (reference sequence).

This clonotype was recorded at least ten times. The chain uses TRBV19 and TRBJ1-1, with D hard to call. V was clipped by 4 bases and J by 1 base, with 10 bases between them. The V gene's germline CDR1 is LNHDA and CDR2 SQIVND (reference sequence). The CDR3 spans 14 residues. The CDR3 region is CASSNTRRNTEAFF. The CDR3 DNA sequence: TGTGCCAGTAGTAATACCAGGAGGAACACTGAAGCTTTCTTT.

This clonotype was observed a few times. A much larger clone lies a single base off, so this may be a read error. This chain joins TRBV7-2 and TRBJ2-2, with a tentative D call TRBD2 (5 bases). The length of the CDR3 is 15 residues. Germline V gene sequence: CDR1 SGHTA, CDR2 FQGNSA. The CDR3 here is CASTQDASNTGELSF. CDR3 in DNA: TGTGCCAGCACCCAGGACGCATCGAACACCGGGGAGCTGTCTTTT.

This clonotype has at least ten counts. The V call is TRBV30, the J call TRBJ1-3; D is ambiguous. The germline V and J ends were trimmed by 0 bases and 6 bases, with 9 bases remaining between them. Germline CDR1 reads GTSNPN; CDR2 reads SVGIG (reference sequence). The CDR3 extends over 13 amino acids. CDR3 DNA: TGTGCCTGGAGTGTATGGGGAGAAAACACCATATATTTT. This encodes CAWSVWGENTIYF.

Note on this clonotype: A much larger clone sits a single nucleotide away, making a read error possible. The chain uses TRBV11-2 and TRBJ2-5, with D unclear. Looked up from germline, CDR1 is SGHAT and CDR2 is FQNNGV. The CDR3 totals 16 residues. CDR3 in amino acids: CASSLYKNEYQDTQYF. The CDR3 DNA reads TGTGCCAGCAGCTTATACAAGAATGAGTACCAAGACACCCAGTACTTC.

This clonotype was counted ten times or more. The rearrangement uses TRBV29-1 and TRBJ2-1, with TRBD2 identical over 8 bases. Trimming took 2 bases from V and 4 from J; bases not matched to a gene: 10. From germline, CDR1 is SQVTM and CDR2 ANQGSEA. The CDR3 sequence is 16 residues long. Here the CDR3 reads CSVEFMRGGGYNEQFF. In DNA, the CDR3 is TGCAGCGTTGAATTTATGAGGGGCGGGGGGTACAATGAGCAGTTCTTC.

In its sample, this clonotype was seen many times. CDR3 loop: CASSLRQGAVNTGELFF. The DNA of the CDR3 is TGTGCCAGCAGCCTAAGACAGGGGGCCGTGAACACCGGGGAGCTGTTTTTT. The chain has TRBV7-9 and TRBJ2-2; TRBD1 matches at 10 bases. The CDR3 sequence is 17 residues long. The ends lost 5 bases at V and 1 base at J; junction bases unmatched: 7. Germline V gene sequence: CDR1 SEHNR, CDR2 FQNEAQ (reference sequence).

This chain uses TRBV30 with TRBJ1-1; TRBD1 is a possible D gene (5 bases). CDR1 is GTSNPN, CDR2 SVGIG, per germline (reference sequence). The CDR3 loop spans 16 amino acids. Deletions cut 4 bases from V and 5 bases from J, with 23 bases between. CDR3 protein: CAWNQARVQVGTEAFF. As DNA, the CDR3 is TGTGCCTGGAATCAAGCGAGGGTACAGGTCGGGACTGAAGCTTTCTTT.

This clonotype was detected many times. This chain joins TRBV6-2 or TRBV6-3 and TRBJ1-1, with 9 bases lining up with TRBD1. The length of the CDR3 is 14 residues. CDR1 MNHEY and CDR2 SVGEGT come from the germline V gene. V lost 3 bases, J lost 6 bases, and 5 bases stayed unmatched. CDR3: CASSYRQGVAEAFF. DNA of the CDR3: TGTGCCAGCAGTTATAGACAGGGGGTGGCTGAAGCTTTCTTT.

This clonotype was recorded at least ten times. J is TRBJ2-5 and V is TRBV19; 8 nucleotides align to TRBD1. The CDR3 extends over 12 amino acids. Germline trimming cut 8 bases from V and 4 bases from J; bases unmatched to any gene: 3. From germline, CDR1 is LNHDA and CDR2 SQIVND (reference sequence). The CDR3, as DNA: TGTGCCAGTGCCGACAGGGGAGAGACCCAGTACTTC. Protein product: CASADRGETQYF. Drawing the rest from reference TRBV19 and TRBJ2-5, the complete variable domain is DGGITQSPKYLFRKEGQNVTLSCEQNLNHDAMYWYRQDPGQGLRLIYYSQIVNDFQKGDIAEGYSVSREKKESFPLTVTSAQKNPTAFYLCASADRGETQYFGPGTRLLVL.

Worth noting for this clonotype: Just one base apart from a much larger clone, this may be a read error. The chain carries TRBV19 and TRBJ2-2; no clear D gene. V was pared by 8 bases and J by 2 bases, with 9 bases between. In germline, CDR1 is LNHDA, CDR2 SQIVND (reference sequence). The CDR3 extends over 13 amino acids. The CDR3 coding sequence is TGTGCCAGTGTCCACCAAAACACCGGGGAGCTGTTTTTT. Amino acids: CASVHQNTGELFF.

This chain links TRBV4-3 with TRBJ1-1; maybe TRBD1 (6 bases). The CDR3 extends over 17 amino acids. In germline, CDR1 is LGHNA, CDR2 YSLEER. V lost 1 base and J lost 6, with 21 bases in between. Here the CDR3 DNA reads TGCGCCAGCAGCCAAGCTGGGACAAGGACGACGTTCGCTGAAGCTTTCTTT. Protein sequence: CASSQAGTRTTFAEAFF.

This clonotype showed up many times. The chain joins TRBV7-2 to TRBJ2-2, with D tentatively TRBD1 (6 bases). Trimming pared 5 bases from V and 2 bases from J, leaving 9 bases between. The CDR3 is 14 residues long. CDR1 is SGHTA, CDR2 FQGNSA, per germline. The CDR3 protein is CASSVDRNTGELFF. The CDR3 DNA is TGTGCCAGCAGCGTGGACAGAAACACCGGGGAGCTGTTTTTT.